The 12 T cell receptor beta chains given below trace back to one sample, sequenced in a study of T cell changes during pregnancy in multiple sclerosis. Assay: immunoSEQ multiplex PCR; the TCRdb copy retains only in-frame clones and omits some. The sample includes about 43,000 clones, approximately 87% of them seen just once. The sequenced sample was peripheral blood, obtained in the second trimester of pregnancy. These receptor sequences come from a female donor in good health, enrolled as a control in a pregnancy study.

The V call is TRBV9, the J call TRBJ2-5; 9 bases agree with TRBD2. The J segment lost 2 bases and the V segment lost 3 bases, leaving 11 bases of the junction unmatched. CDR1 SGDLS and CDR2 YYNGEE come from the germline V gene. The CDR3 covers 17 residues. The CDR3 nucleotides read TGTGCCAGCAGCGCGGGGAGTAGCGGGGGATTACAAGAGACCCAGTACTTC. Its protein product is CASSAGSSGGLQETQYF.

The chain links TRBV27 to TRBJ2-2, with TRBD1 matching 9 bases. CDR3 size: 15 residues. The ends lost 7 bases at V and 8 bases at J; junction bases unmatched: 11. CDR1 is MNHEY, CDR2 SMNVEV, per germline (reference sequence). CDR3 residues: CASKLAQGAKGELFF. In nucleotides, the CDR3 is TGTGCCAGCAAACTCGCACAGGGGGCGAAGGGGGAGCTGTTTTTT.

This clone was counted once. This chain connects TRBV11-3 to TRBJ2-1, with D uncertain. In germline, CDR1 is SGHNT, CDR2 YENEEA. Trimming shortened V by 1 base and J by 10 bases, and 8 bases separated the two germline ends. The CDR3 consists of 12 residues. The CDR3, as DNA: TGTGCCAGCAGCTTAGGGAGTTTCGAGCAGTTCTTC. Its translation: CASSLGSFEQFF.

This clone was seen once. This chain uses TRBV19 with TRBJ1-5; 9 positions match TRBD1. The trim removed 5 bases at V and 6 bases at J, leaving 11 bases unmatched. This CDR3 is built from 16 residues. Germline V CDR1 and CDR2: LNHDA, SQIVND (reference sequence). The CDR3: CASSARDRVLGQPQHF. The CDR3 nucleotides are TGTGCCAGTAGTGCAAGGGACAGGGTCCTGGGTCAGCCCCAGCATTTT.

This sequence joins TRBV9 and TRBJ2-5; D gene unclear. The CDR3 length is 12 residues. The V and J ends lost 3 bases and 4 bases respectively, with 7 bases between them. The germline CDR1 and CDR2 sequences are SGDLS and YYNGEE. CDR3 loop: CASSAVPETQYF. CDR3 DNA: TGTGCCAGCAGCGCCGTCCCAGAGACCCAGTACTTC. The complete variable domain, with remaining parts taken from reference TRBV9 and TRBJ2-5, reads DSGVTQTPKHLITATGQRVTLRCSPRSGDLSVYWYQQSLDQGLQFLIQYYNGEERAKGNILERFSAQQFPDLHSELNLSSLELGDSALYFCASSAVPETQYFGPGTRLLVL.

V gene TRBV5-6 combines with J gene TRBJ2-7; D is perhaps TRBD1 (5 bases). V shed 4 bases and J shed 2 bases, with 13 bases lying between them. Per the germline V gene, CDR1 is SGHDT and CDR2 is YYEEEE. The CDR3 sequence is 14 residues long. The CDR3 region has the DNA TGTGCCAGCAGCCGTGCTGGGGCAACCTACGAGCAGTACTTC. This encodes CASSRAGATYEQYF.

This sequence joins TRBV9 and TRBJ2-5; 7 bases fit TRBD1. V gave up 2 bases and J gave up 1 base; unmatched junction bases: 8. CDR1 is SGDLS, CDR2 YYNGEE, per germline. The CDR3 has 16 residues. The CDR3 DNA reads as TGTGCCAGCAGCGTCCGGGACAGCCTAAGCCAAGAGACCCAGTACTTC. It specifies CASSVRDSLSQETQYF.

The chain couples TRBV6-1 to TRBJ2-2; D is undetermined. V was trimmed by 7 bases and J by 4 bases, leaving 10 bases between them. Germline-derived CDR1 and CDR2 are MNHNS and SASEGT. CDR3 size: 13 residues. The CDR3 reads CASKKELTGELFF. CDR3 nucleotides: TGTGCCAGCAAGAAGGAGCTCACCGGGGAGCTGTTTTTT.

This chain joins TRBV7-2 and TRBJ1-4, with 7 bases aligning to TRBD1. The CDR3 loop spans 14 amino acids. The J segment lost 8 bases and the V segment lost 6 bases, leaving 9 bases of the junction unmatched. Germline V gene data show CDR1 as SGHTA and CDR2 as FQGNSA. CDR3 in amino acids: CASSFGTVGEKLFF. The CDR3 DNA is TGTGCCAGCAGTTTCGGGACAGTCGGGGAAAAACTGTTTTTT.

The V and J genes are TRBV19 and TRBJ1-3; D gene ambiguous. Trimming pared 1 base from V and 0 bases from J, leaving 13 bases between. The CDR3 consists of 17 residues. Looked up from germline, CDR1 is LNHDA and CDR2 is SQIVND (reference sequence). CDR3 DNA: TGTGCCAGTAGTATAGCCCTCCGGGGAAGCTCTGGAAACACCATATATTTT. It translates to CASSIALRGSSGNTIYF.

This chain links TRBV19 with TRBJ1-1; perhaps TRBD1 as D (6 bases). Germline lookup yields CDR1 LNHDA and CDR2 SQIVND (reference sequence). The CDR3 totals 13 residues. V lost 8 bases and J 7 bases, leaving 17 bases between the germline ends. The CDR3 loop reads CASLGWGPLEAFF. The CDR3 DNA reads as TGTGCCAGTCTCGGCTGGGGGCCACTTGAAGCTTTCTTT.

This clone was detected once. The gene calls are TRBV13 and TRBJ2-7; 7 bases fit TRBD1. The CDR3 has 15 residues. The germline V gene encodes CDR1 PRHDT and CDR2 FYEKMQ (reference sequence). The junction had 6 bases not matched to a gene; V was cut back by 0 bases and J by 4 bases. Here the CDR3 reads CASSLGRTGGYEQYF. CDR3 bases: TGTGCCAGCAGCTTAGGCCGGACAGGCGGATACGAGCAGTACTTC.